This entry features one T cell receptor beta chain sequence. No antigen is known for it. Base qualities were left out, and no much larger clone turns up one base away. This record comes from a study of blood T cell repertoires in COVID-19 (dated by TCRdb to between 2020 and 2021). The study in broad terms: Samples covering the acute and convalescent phases of COVID-19 were provided by collaborators in the United States, Italy and Spain. The material from the prospective study consisted of cDNA or gDNA derived from T cells, B-cell-depleted T cells, or PBMCs. Subjects who had been exposed to COVID-19, were actively infected with it, or had recovered from it provided the deeply sampled blood TCRbeta repertoires that made up the dataset. The repertoires were made available in a free public database intended to serve as a resource for research on the immune response to SARS-CoV-2. Samples came from the ongoing ImmuneRACE study (first 160 participants) plus 1,254 subjects from 6 global collaborators. Nearly every sample came with metadata listing a de-identified subject ID, COVID-19 status, age in years and sex. Where HLA class I and class II types were available, the types were taken from metadata supplied by the sample provider, not from assay-based typing.

Overall study results and their limits: Clinical and demographic metadata were provided uncurated, with the amount varying by source and participant.

Enrolling through a virtual design, the prospective study's participants ranged in age from roughly 18 to 100 years and lived across 24 United States geographic areas. Cohort assignment in the prospective study relied on participant-reported clinical history from a screening survey and a study questionnaire. Recovered participants in ImmuneRACE Cohort 3 were defined by two consecutive negative NP/OP PCR tests, clearance by a healthcare professional, or resolution of symptoms. Mobile phlebotomists in the prospective study collected whole blood, serum and a nasopharyngeal or oropharyngeal swab from every participant. Over a roughly 2-month period, participants in the prospective study had the option of providing additional blood draws and questionnaires. Blood samples from the prospective study were shipped frozen or at room temperature prior to DNA extraction. The immunoSEQ Assay, a bias-controlled multiplex PCR, was used to amplify TCRbeta CDR3 regions from genomic DNA. The paper's data handling went like this. Nucleated cell counts per sample were estimated from amplification of reference gene primers within the assay. To quantify the absolute abundance of each unique TCRbeta CDR3 rearrangement, sequence reads were collapsed and filtered. For each sample, productive Simpson clonality was calculated as the square root of Simpson's diversity index over productive rearrangements. TCRdb carries this immuneACCESS record with in-frame sequences only. Its versions omit some clonotypes, under half of them owing to an unresolved V gene in the studies checked, with the rest unexplained. V, J and clone size reflect that table, while D and trimming were determined from the DNA. This sample has 110,000 to 150,000 clones in its table, and around 81% of those were observed once. More than 5% of the sample is in the top ten clones.

The germline V gene gives CDR1 as SGHTA and CDR2 as FQGNSA. The CDR3 starts with the cysteine, ends with the phenylalanine, and has 14 residues. The read is trimmed to its CDR3 DNA, 42 bases read in frame from base 1. Trimming costs V 2 bases and J 3 bases, and their ends lie 10 bases apart. The TCR was taken from a woman in her forties who had recovered from COVID-19. The rearrangement combines TRBV7-2 with TRBJ1-1; TRBD1 is a weak D gene call, 5 bases matching. Material for sequencing was PBMCs or T cells enriched from blood (not recorded which). The DNA is as follows: TGTGCCAGCAGCTTACAGGGAGGGGACACTGAAGCTTTCTTT. This translates into CASSLQGGDTEAFF.